A single sample gave rise to the 14 T cell receptor beta chains below, sequenced in a study of siplizumab effects on memory and regulatory T cells. Only in-frame clones appear in the TCRdb table, and some are missing; sequencing was by immunoSEQ multiplex PCR. The sample contains approximately 75,000 clones, around 93% of which appear only once. Sequences were obtained from CD8+ T cells sorted from blood. The origin of the receptors is a human donor in good health.

The V gene is TRBV30, the J gene TRBJ2-5, with D possibly TRBD2 on 5 matching bases. Deletions cut 4 bases from V and 5 bases from J, with 11 bases between. The CDR3 loop spans 12 amino acids. The germline V gene has CDR1 GTSNPN and CDR2 SVGIG (reference sequence). The CDR3 loop is CAWTEGGETQYF. CDR3 DNA: TGTGCCTGGACTGAGGGTGGGGAGACCCAGTACTTC. Together with reference TRBV30 and TRBJ2-5, the CDR3 gives the full variable domain: SQTIHQWPATLVQPVGSPLSLECTVEGTSNPNLYWYRQAAGRGLQLLFYSVGIGQISSEVPQNLSASRPQDRQFILSSKKLLLSDSGFYLCAWTEGGETQYFGPGTRLLVL.

In its sample, this clone was seen a few times. This chain joins TRBV4-1 and TRBJ1-6; TRBD1 matches at 7 bases. CDR3 length: 15 amino acids. V gave up 5 bases and J gave up 5 bases; unmatched junction bases: 6. Germline CDR1 and CDR2: MGHRA and YSYEKL. CDR3 nucleotide sequence: TGCGCCAGCAGCGCTCAGGGGGAAAATAATTCACCCCTCCACTTT. Its protein is CASSAQGENNSPLHF.

The CDR3: CASSDGTSYEQFF. DNA for the CDR3: TGTGCCAGCAGTGACGGGACTAGCTATGAGCAGTTCTTC. The rearrangement joins TRBV2 to TRBJ2-1, with 9 bases that match TRBD2. From germline, CDR1 is SNHLY and CDR2 FYNNEI. The CDR3 is 13 amino acids. V lost 3 bases to trimming and J lost 8 bases; unmatched junction nucleotides: 2.

The V call is TRBV2, the J call TRBJ2-7; weak D call: TRBD1 (7 bases). The CDR3 sequence is 16 residues long. Trimming shortened V by 1 base and J by 2 bases, and 15 bases separated the two germline ends. The germline CDR1 and CDR2 sequences are SNHLY and FYNNEI. As DNA, the CDR3 is TGTGCCAGCAGTGAAGAGGAGGGACAGAGAACCTACGAGCAGTACTTC. This encodes CASSEEEGQRTYEQYF.

The chain couples TRBV9 to TRBJ1-3; D gene unclear. Germline V gives CDR1 SGDLS, CDR2 YYNGEE. The CDR3 runs to 15 residues. Trimming removed 6 bases from V and 4 bases from J, with 17 bases in between. As DNA, the CDR3 is TGTGCCAGCAACTCACGGGGATCGGTGGGAAACACCATATATTTT. Translating it yields CASNSRGSVGNTIYF.

The chain employs TRBV7-9 and TRBJ2-1; no clear D. The CDR3 is made up of 13 amino acids. Between the trimmed V and J ends, which lost 2 bases and 6 bases, there was a span of 8 bases. CDR1 and CDR2 (germline): SEHNR, FQNEAQ (reference sequence). In DNA, the CDR3 is TGTGCCAGCAGCTTACTAGTCGGCAATGAGCAGTTCTTC. Its protein product is CASSLLVGNEQFF. The entire variable domain, with the rest obtained from reference TRBV7-9 and TRBJ2-1, is as follows: DTGVSQNPRHKITKRGQNVTFRCDPISEHNRLYWYRQTLGQGPEFLTYFQNEAQLEKSRLLSDRFSAERPKGSFSTLEIQRTEQGDSAMYLCASSLLVGNEQFFGPGTRLTVL.

This chain connects TRBV30 to TRBJ1-1; possible D gene TRBD1, 6 bases. V was shortened by 2 bases and J by 1 base, with 8 bases between the two germline ends. The CDR3 is 13 amino acids. Germline V gene data show CDR1 as GTSNPN and CDR2 as SVGIG (reference sequence). CDR3 DNA: TGTGCCTGGAGTTTGGACAGGAACACTGAAGCTTTCTTT. Its protein product is CAWSLDRNTEAFF. Variable domain in full (rest from reference TRBV30 and TRBJ1-1): SQTIHQWPATLVQPVGSPLSLECTVEGTSNPNLYWYRQAAGRGLQLLFYSVGIGQISSEVPQNLSASRPQDRQFILSSKKLLLSDSGFYLCAWSLDRNTEAFFGQGTRLTVV.

This clone was counted once. The V gene is TRBV7-9, the J gene TRBJ2-7; TRBD1 might be the D (5 bases). The CDR3 is 13 amino acids. Trimming shortened V by 9 bases and J by 0 bases, and 12 bases separated the two germline ends. Germline CDR1 is SEHNR and CDR2 is FQNEAQ (reference sequence). In nucleotides, the CDR3 is TGTGCCAGAGGGGCAGGAAACTCCTACGAGCAGTACTTC. Its protein product is CARGAGNSYEQYF.

The CDR3 DNA is TGTGCCAGCAGTTCGGGGGGGGCGCTCTACGAGCAGTACTTC. This codes for CASSSGGALYEQYF. This chain links TRBV27 with TRBJ2-7, with TRBD2 matching 8 bases. Looked up from germline, CDR1 is MNHEY and CDR2 is SMNVEV (reference sequence). CDR3 length: 14 residues. The ends lost 4 bases at V and 3 bases at J; junction bases unmatched: 5.

The chain couples TRBV12-5 to TRBJ2-5, with a weak D call TRBD2 (5 bases). Germline CDR1 reads LGHNT; CDR2 reads FRNRAP. This CDR3 comprises 13 residues. Trimming shortened V by 3 bases and J by 2 bases, and 7 bases separated the two germline ends. CDR3 region: CASGFGGQETQYF. The CDR3 DNA reads TGTGCTAGTGGTTTTGGCGGGCAAGAGACCCAGTACTTC. Full variable domain (missing parts from reference TRBV12-5 and TRBJ2-5): DARVTQTPRHKVTEMGQEVTMRCQPILGHNTVFWYRQTMMQGLELLAYFRNRAPLDDSGMPKDRFSAEMPDATLATLKIQPSEPRDSAVYFCASGFGGQETQYFGPGTRLLVL.

The rearrangement links TRBV27 to TRBJ2-1; TRBD2 matches at 8 bases. Germline V gene data show CDR1 as MNHEY and CDR2 as SMNVEV (reference sequence). Unmatched junction bases numbered 9, after V lost 6 bases and J lost 2 bases. The CDR3 runs to 16 residues. CDR3 DNA: TGTGCCAGCAGCCCCCCGGGGGGGTCTGCCTACAATGAGCAGTTCTTC. As protein: CASSPPGGSAYNEQFF.

This chain uses TRBV27 with TRBJ1-5; no firm D call. Germline V gives CDR1 MNHEY, CDR2 SMNVEV (reference sequence). This CDR3 is 14 amino acids long. V gave up 6 bases and J gave up 1 base, with 10 bases separating them. CDR3 coding DNA: TGTGCCAGCAGCGACCTGGGGAGCAATCAGCCCCAGCATTTT. Encoded protein: CASSDLGSNQPQHF.

V and J are TRBV4-3 and TRBJ1-2, with a tentative D call TRBD1 (6 bases). From germline, CDR1 is LGHNA and CDR2 YSLEER. Trimming removed 0 bases at V and 4 bases at J, with 15 bases between. CDR3 length: 16 amino acids. The CDR3 DNA reads TGCGCCAGCAGCCAAGACCGGGACATGCCCGCCTATGGCTACACCTTC. It is translated as CASSQDRDMPAYGYTF.

The chain has TRBV7-6 and TRBJ1-5; TRBD1 is a possible D gene (6 bases). V shed 4 bases and J shed 1 base, with 8 bases lying between them. The CDR3 is made up of 14 amino acids. Per germline, CDR1 SGHVS and CDR2 FNYEAQ. DNA for the CDR3: TGTGCCAGCAGCTCCGGGACAAGCAATCAGCCCCAGCATTTT. This codes for CASSSGTSNQPQHF.